These 18 T cell receptor beta chains were sequenced from one sample in a study of blood T cell repertoires in COVID-19 (dated by TCRdb to 2018 to 2020). Libraries were made using the immunoSEQ multiplex PCR assay. In its TCRdb copy, this immuneACCESS table keeps in-frame sequences only and misses some clones. Where compared with another copy, unresolved V genes explain less than half of these, and the others have no known cause. In this sample the table shows roughly 230,000 clones, 65% to 90% of which occur a single time. Jointly, the top ten make up less than 7.5% of the sample. The sequenced material came from peripheral blood. The receptor source for this set is a woman aged 45-59 years with acute or convalescent COVID-19.

This chain joins TRBV19 and TRBJ1-1; D is undetermined. CDR3 length: 13 amino acids. The germline gives CDR1 LNHDA, CDR2 SQIVND (reference sequence). With 7 bases removed from V and 3 bases from J, the gap between germline ends came to 12 bases. CDR3 amino acids: CASTRTFYTEAFF. For the CDR3, the DNA is TGTGCCAGTACTCGGACTTTCTACACTGAAGCTTTCTTT.

The chain combines TRBV5-1 with TRBJ2-7; 10 bases map to TRBD1. J gave up 0 bases and V 4 bases, and 4 bases lay outside the gene matches. Germline lookup yields CDR1 SGHRS and CDR2 YFSETQ. The CDR3 spans 15 residues. Here the CDR3 DNA reads TGCGCCAGCAGCCCCGGGACAGGGGTCTCCTACGAGCAGTACTTC. It translates to CASSPGTGVSYEQYF.

The genes are TRBV19 and TRBJ1-3; D not certain. The CDR3 runs 14 residues. CDR1 and CDR2 (germline): LNHDA, SQIVND (reference sequence). Trimming stripped 5 bases from V and 0 bases from J, with 8 bases between. This chain's CDR3 is CASSPRNSGNTIYF. The CDR3 DNA follows: TGTGCCAGTAGTCCGCGCAACTCTGGAAACACCATATATTTT.

J is TRBJ2-1 and V is TRBV27; perhaps TRBD2 as D (6 bases). CDR1 is MNHEY, CDR2 SMNVEV, per germline (reference sequence). Trimming removed 2 bases at V and 9 bases at J, with 17 bases between. This CDR3 is 15 amino acids long. The CDR3 region is CASSLTRTSRGEQFF. The DNA for the CDR3 is TGTGCCAGCAGTTTAACGCGAACTAGCCGGGGTGAGCAGTTCTTC.

The V call is TRBV5-6, the J call TRBJ2-1; 7 positions match TRBD1. The V gene's germline CDR1 is SGHDT and CDR2 YYEEEE. Trimming at V came to 0 bases and at J to 4 bases, leaving 1 base not matched to a gene. This CDR3 has 14 amino acids. The CDR3 region is CASSLGQGYNEQFF. The CDR3 nucleotides read TGTGCCAGCAGCTTGGGACAGGGATACAATGAGCAGTTCTTC.

The rearrangement uses TRBV4-1 and TRBJ2-7; 8 bases line up with TRBD1. The CDR3 contains 14 residues. V shed 2 bases, J shed 4 bases, and the junction held 4 bases outside the gene matches. Germline V CDR1 and CDR2: MGHRA, YSYEKL. The CDR3 nucleotides are TGCGCCAGCAGCCAACGGACAGGGTCTTACGAGCAGTACTTC. This translates into CASSQRTGSYEQYF.

The genes are TRBV19 and TRBJ1-6, with D possibly matching TRBD1 (6 bases). The CDR3 extends over 13 amino acids. The germline CDR1 and CDR2 sequences are LNHDA and SQIVND (reference sequence). V gave up 7 bases and J gave up 3 bases, with 7 bases separating them. CDR3 region: CASKGVYNSPLHF. For the CDR3, the DNA is TGTGCCAGTAAGGGGGTCTATAATTCACCCCTCCACTTT.

The rearrangement uses TRBV28 and TRBJ1-1; D gene uncertain. This CDR3 has 15 residues. V lost 3 bases, J lost 0 bases, and 11 bases lay in between. Germline CDR1 MDHEN, CDR2 SYDVKM. CDR3 bases: TGTGCCAGCAGTTTTGCAGACAATATGAACACTGAAGCTTTCTTT. This sequence encodes CASSFADNMNTEAFF. The complete variable domain, with remaining parts taken from reference TRBV28 and TRBJ1-1, reads DVKVTQSSRYLVKRTGEKVFLECVQDMDHENMFWYRQDPGLGLRLIYFSYDVKMKEKGDIPEGYSVSREKKERFSLILESASTNQTSMYLCASSFADNMNTEAFFGQGTRLTVV.

This clone appeared once. This rearrangement joins TRBV20-1 to TRBJ1-1; maybe TRBD1 (6 bases). Germline CDR1 DFQATT, CDR2 SNEGSKA (reference sequence). The CDR3 extends over 9 amino acids. V lost 6 bases and J lost 9, with 8 bases in between. This CDR3 reads CSARGQAFF. CDR3 sequence (DNA): TGCAGTGCCAGGGGCCAAGCTTTCTTT.

V gene TRBV3-1 (or the pseudogene TRBV3-2) combines with J gene TRBJ1-2, with 7 positions matching TRBD1. Per the germline V gene, CDR1 is LGHDT and CDR2 is YNNKEL (reference sequence). Losses at the gene ends were 5 bases for V and 7 bases for J; bases not matched to a gene: 4. The CDR3 is 12 residues long. The CDR3 reads CASSYGQAGYTF. The DNA for the CDR3 is TGTGCCAGCAGCTATGGACAGGCTGGCTACACCTTC.

The rearrangement joins TRBV5-1 to TRBJ1-6; 7 nucleotides align to TRBD1. The CDR3 has 15 amino acids. V shed 4 bases, J shed 9 bases, and the junction held 10 bases outside the gene matches. CDR1 and CDR2 (germline): SGHRS, YFSETQ. CDR3 amino acids: CASSLDTGQFSPLHF. The CDR3 DNA is TGCGCCAGCAGCCTGGATACGGGACAGTTTTCACCCCTCCACTTT.

V is TRBV1 and J is TRBJ1-2. TRBV1 constitutes a pseudogene. The CDR3 is made up of 12 amino acids. Here the CDR3 reads CTSSQDSYGYTF. CDR3 in DNA: TGCACCAGCAGCCAGGACTCCTATGGCTACACCTTC.

The V call is TRBV19, the J call TRBJ2-7, with unresolved D. This CDR3 region has 15 residues. Trimming shortened V by 5 bases and J by 2 bases, and 16 bases separated the two germline ends. Germline loops: CDR1 LNHDA, CDR2 SQIVND (reference sequence). This CDR3 is CASSPRLSSTYEQYF. The CDR3 DNA reads as TGTGCCAGTAGTCCCAGACTCTCCTCTACCTACGAGCAGTACTTC.

The V gene is TRBV3-1 (or the pseudogene TRBV3-2), the J gene TRBJ2-3; 7 nucleotides align to TRBD2. The germline V gene has CDR1 LGHDT and CDR2 YNNKEL (reference sequence). This CDR3 region has 15 residues. V shed 1 base and J 5 bases; nucleotides not matched to a gene: 6. CDR3 sequence reads: CASSQGGRRIDTQYF. CDR3 bases: TGTGCCAGCAGCCAAGGCGGGAGAAGGATAGATACGCAGTATTTT.

The V call is TRBV19, the J call TRBJ2-1; 13 bases fit TRBD2. This CDR3 is 13 amino acids long. With V trimmed by 5 bases and J by 16 bases, 8 bases remained unmatched. Germline V gene lookup returns CDR1 LNHDA and CDR2 SQIVND (reference sequence). CDR3 region: CASSPGLAGRGFF. DNA of the CDR3: TGTGCCAGTAGTCCGGGACTAGCGGGACGCGGCTTCTTC.

This chain links TRBV11-2 with TRBJ2-2; D is uncertain. In germline, CDR1 is SGHAT, CDR2 FQNNGV. CDR3 length: 12 residues. V was cut by 3 bases and J by 4 bases, with 3 bases left in between. CDR3 nucleotides: TGTGCCAGCAGCTTCGTCACCGGGGAGCTGTTTTTT. This codes for CASSFVTGELFF.

CDR3 region: CASSIAVVTDTQYF. In nucleotides, the CDR3 is TGTGCCAGTAGTATTGCGGTTGTGACAGATACGCAGTATTTT. This rearrangement joins TRBV19 to TRBJ2-3; D gene ambiguous. Trimming pared 3 bases from V and 3 bases from J, leaving 10 bases between. Germline V gene data show CDR1 as LNHDA and CDR2 as SQIVND (reference sequence). This CDR3 contains 14 residues. The full variable domain, completed using reference TRBV19 and TRBJ2-3, is DGGITQSPKYLFRKEGQNVTLSCEQNLNHDAMYWYRQDPGQGLRLIYYSQIVNDFQKGDIAEGYSVSREKKESFPLTVTSAQKNPTAFYLCASSIAVVTDTQYFGPGTRLTVL.

This clone was observed a single time. The chain is built from TRBV9 and TRBJ2-5, with D tentatively TRBD2 (6 bases). Trimming shortened V by 7 bases and J by 5 bases, and 18 bases separated the two germline ends. The CDR3 consists of 14 residues. Germline V gene sequence: CDR1 SGDLS, CDR2 YYNGEE. CDR3 loop: CASGYGGARETQYF. The CDR3 DNA sequence: TGTGCCAGCGGGTACGGGGGTGCCCGGGAGACCCAGTACTTC.